This T cell receptor (beta chain) derives from a study of blood T cells in healthy people across ages. Germline V gives CDR1 SQVTM, CDR2 ANQGSEA. This CDR3 has 11 amino acids. Study conclusions and caveats: Older age went with lower TCR beta diversity per million T cells, in a roughly linear way. Naive T cell percentage showed a strong correlation with the diversity of TCR beta. Among long-lived donors, naive CD4+ cells were more numerous and diversity higher than in aged donors.

For the second PCR, which ran for 7 to 11 cycles, a sample-barcoded 5' primer and a J-beta primer mix were used. TCRdb called the 5' RACE reads again in MiXCR, with one record for every CDR3 protein. The data hold fewer than 2 million distinct CDR3 sequences, with around 42% observed a single time. Concerning this clonotype itself: Its target is not known. Its ends do not fully match the called genes, so a read error is possible.

The rearrangement uses TRBV29-1 and TRBJ2-5, with D uncertain. With the DNA end fitting TRBJ2-7 better, the J assignment may be wrong. This receptor was obtained from a human donor in good health. The sequenced sample was blood. The CDR3: CCVATSLEQYF. CDR3 DNA sequence: TGCTGCGTCGCGACAAGCCTCGAGCAGTACTTC.